Described below is a single T cell receptor (beta chain) sequence and its context. The source of the sample is a study of monozygotic twins with inflammatory bowel disease. Germline V gene lookup returns CDR1 DFQATT and CDR2 SNEGSKA (reference sequence). The CDR3 runs 13 residues. TCRdb re-called the 5' RACE reads; every CDR3 protein appears as one record, without DNA. This table lists approximately 200,000 distinct CDR3 sequences. Researchers collected approximately 2.5 ml of blood per donor. The receptor's source is a human donor with ulcerative colitis or Crohn's disease, or a healthy co-twin of an affected twin (not recorded which). Sequencing input: blood. V usage is TRBV20-1 and J usage is TRBJ1-2. The CDR3 spells CSARISEAYGYTF.